This T cell receptor (beta chain) was observed in a study of blood T cell repertoires in COVID-19. Study background: The origin of the acute and convalescent COVID-19 samples was the United States, Italy and Spain. T cells, B-cell-depleted T cells, or PBMCs supplied cDNA or gDNA.

Seattle-derived patients entered the study during active infection and were followed longitudinally. Authors' methods: Researchers report that nucleated cell counts were estimated from reference gene primer amplification. Repertoires were generated with immunoSEQ multiplex PCR, while TCRdb's copy carries only in-frame clones and drops some. V and J calls and clone size are as listed in that table; D and trimming were resolved from the DNA. This sample yields tens of thousands of clones, of which approximately 89% are seen a single time; more than 40% belongs to the top ten. The CDR3 has 15 amino acids. Germline CDR1 LNHDA, CDR2 SQIVND (reference sequence). V lost 8 bases and J lost 3, with 17 bases in between.

Sequencing was done on a sample of peripheral blood. This TCR came from a woman aged 60-70 years with COVID-19, enrolled during active disease. The chain links TRBV19 to TRBJ2-1; D might be TRBD1 (5 bases). The DNA for the CDR3 is TGTGCCAGTTCCAGGACAACCCTGATCTACAATGAGCAGTTCTTC. This codes for CASSRTTLIYNEQFF.